The 21 T cell receptor beta chains presented below share a single source sample, sequenced in a study of T-cell reconstitution after alpha-beta-depleted transplantation in children. Unique molecular identifiers were incorporated during preparation of the TCRbeta library. TCRdb ran MiXCR on the PCR reads and lists one entry per CDR3 protein. The sample contains roughly 570,000 distinct CDR3 sequences, 25% to 30% of which appear only once. The sequencing used PBMCs, collected before TCRalphabeta/CD19-depleted stem cell transplant. Every receptor here comes from a boy under two years old with Wiskott-Aldrich syndrome, due to receive a stem cell transplant.

This chain joins TRBV5-1 and TRBJ2-7, with 11 bases lining up with TRBD1. With 4 bases clipped from V and 2 bases from J, the junction kept 5 bases outside the gene matches. CDR1 is SGHRS, CDR2 YFSETQ, per germline. The CDR3 contains 15 residues. DNA of the CDR3: TGCGCCAGCAGCGGCGGGACAGGGGGGGCCTACGAGCAGTACTTC. Translated: CASSGGTGGAYEQYF. The entire variable domain, with the rest obtained from reference TRBV5-1 and TRBJ2-7, is as follows: KAGVTQTPRYLIKTRGQQVTLSCSPISGHRSVSWYQQTPGQGLQFLFEYFSETQRNKGNFPGRFSGRQFSNSRSEMNVSTLELGDSALYLCASSGGTGGAYEQYFGPGTRLTVT.

In its sample, this clonotype was seen a few times. This rearrangement joins TRBV18 to TRBJ2-1, with TRBD2 matching over 13 bases. The CDR3 is 17 amino acids. CDR1 is KGHSH and CDR2 is LQKENI in the germline V gene. The V gene end was trimmed by 5 bases and the J gene end by 1 base; junction bases not matched to a gene: 5. CDR3 nucleotide sequence: TGTGCCAGCTCATCGAGGACTAGCGGGAGATCCTACAATGAGCAGTTCTTC. This encodes CASSSRTSGRSYNEQFF.

This clonotype was detected only a few times. V is TRBV27 and J is TRBJ1-2; 9 positions match TRBD1. Germline values: CDR1 MNHEY, CDR2 SMNVEV (reference sequence). Losses at the gene ends were 5 bases for V and 1 base for J; bases not matched to a gene: 2. The CDR3 is made up of 14 amino acids. CDR3 sequence: CASSRDRDNYGYTF. DNA for the CDR3: TGTGCCAGCAGTCGGGACAGGGATAACTATGGCTACACCTTC.

There are a few counts of this clonotype. This chain connects TRBV12-3 or TRBV12-4 to TRBJ2-5; D possibly uses TRBD1 or TRBD2 (5 bases each). The CDR3 covers 14 residues. Trimming shortened V by 5 bases and J by 4 bases, and 14 bases separated the two germline ends. CDR3 sequence: CASSLRDPGETQYF. CDR3 in DNA: TGTGCCAGCAGTCTCAGGGACCCGGGAGAGACCCAGTACTTC.

This clonotype has a count of ten or more. The chain couples TRBV20-1 to TRBJ2-3; 9 bases are a match to TRBD2. The V gene end was trimmed by 0 bases and the J gene end by 3 bases; junction bases not matched to a gene: 7. The CDR3 totals 16 residues. From germline, CDR1 is DFQATT and CDR2 SNEGSKA (reference sequence). This chain's CDR3 is CSARDPLAGSTDTQYF. CDR3 DNA sequence: TGCAGTGCTAGAGATCCCCTAGCGGGATCAACAGATACGCAGTATTTT.

CDR3 bases: TGCAGTGCTAGAGATTGGAGACAGTTGGCTGAAGCTTTCTTT. Protein: CSARDWRQLAEAFF. This chain connects TRBV20-1 to TRBJ1-1; D possibly corresponds to TRBD1 (5 bases). CDR3 size: 14 residues. CDR1 is DFQATT, CDR2 SNEGSKA, per germline (reference sequence). With 0 bases removed from V and 6 bases from J, the gap between germline ends came to 14 bases.

The chain couples TRBV5-1 to TRBJ2-7, with 8 bases identical to TRBD1. Germline CDR1 is SGHRS and CDR2 is YFSETQ. The CDR3 loop spans 13 amino acids. V lost 0 bases and J lost 6; bases outside the gene matches: 2. CDR3 DNA sequence: TGCGCCAGCAGCTTGGCGGACAGGGCCGAGCAGTACTTC. This gives the protein CASSLADRAEQYF.

This clonotype occurred a few times. The V gene is TRBV6-6, the J gene TRBJ2-7; no reliable D call. The V gene's germline CDR1 is MNHNY and CDR2 SVGAGI (reference sequence). The CDR3 has 13 amino acids. With 6 bases removed from V and 3 bases from J, the gap between germline ends came to 12 bases. The CDR3 sequence: CASRSRDLYEQYF. CDR3 bases: TGTGCCAGCAGATCTCGAGATCTCTACGAGCAGTACTTC.

In this sample, this clonotype turned up a few times. CDR3 sequence: CSAPRDYLDTQYF. CDR3 nucleotide sequence: TGCAGTGCTCCCCGGGACTACCTAGATACGCAGTATTTT. The chain links TRBV20-1 to TRBJ2-3, with 7 bases lining up with TRBD2. The CDR3 extends over 13 amino acids. Germline loops: CDR1 DFQATT, CDR2 SNEGSKA (reference sequence). Trimming removed 5 bases from V and 5 bases from J; junction bases left unmatched: 7.

The chain uses TRBV5-1 and TRBJ2-5; the D gene is possibly TRBD1 (6 bases). Between the trimmed V and J ends, which lost 4 bases and 6 bases, there was a span of 16 bases. CDR1 and CDR2 from the germline V gene are SGHRS and YFSETQ. The CDR3 has 14 residues. CDR3 residues: CASSVVSGAKTQYF. The CDR3 coding sequence is TGCGCCAGCAGCGTCGTGTCAGGGGCGAAGACCCAGTACTTC.

This clonotype showed up just a few times. This rearrangement joins TRBV15 to TRBJ2-1, with TRBD2 matching 8 bases. This CDR3 contains 15 residues. V lost 1 base, J lost 4 bases, and 3 bases stayed unmatched. Germline lookup yields CDR1 LNHNV and CDR2 YYDKDF (reference sequence). CDR3 amino acids: CATSRGTGGYNEQFF. CDR3 nucleotide sequence: TGTGCCACCAGCAGAGGGACGGGGGGGTACAATGAGCAGTTCTTC.

The chain couples TRBV7-8 to TRBJ2-1; D is possibly TRBD2 (6 bases). This CDR3 has 17 residues. The V end lost 0 bases, the J end lost 10 bases, and 22 bases lay between the germline ends. Germline values: CDR1 SGHVS, CDR2 FQNEAQ. CDR3 nucleotides: TGTGCCAGCAGCTTAGCTACCGGGACTCCGTCAGTGGTGGAGCAGTTCTTC. As protein: CASSLATGTPSVVEQFF.

This clonotype was seen only a few times. The chain joins TRBV11-2 to TRBJ2-1; D is possibly TRBD2 (5 bases). From germline, CDR1 is SGHAT and CDR2 FQNNGV. V lost 5 bases, J lost 10 bases, and 18 bases lay in between. This CDR3 contains 14 residues. CDR3 nucleotide sequence: TGTGCCAGCAGCGTTGGTAGCGTGAGAGGGGAGCAGTTCTTC. Amino acid sequence: CASSVGSVRGEQFF.

This clonotype was seen many times. J is TRBJ2-7 and V is TRBV10-3, with D possibly matching TRBD1 (5 bases). The CDR3 contains 15 residues. V was trimmed by 2 bases and J by 7 bases, leaving 18 bases between them. CDR1 and CDR2 (germline): ENHRY, SYGVKD. CDR3 protein: CAISEASTSKGEQYF. CDR3 nucleotides: TGTGCCATCAGTGAGGCGAGCACCAGTAAGGGGGAGCAGTACTTC.

This rearrangement joins TRBV15 to TRBJ2-7; tentative D call: TRBD2 (5 bases). With 0 bases removed from V and 2 bases from J, the gap between germline ends came to 11 bases. Germline-derived CDR1 and CDR2 are LNHNV and YYDKDF (reference sequence). This CDR3 region has 15 residues. For the CDR3, the DNA is TGTGCCACCAGCAGAGATCCCGGGAAAGCCTACGAGCAGTACTTC. It codes for CATSRDPGKAYEQYF. Full variable domain (rest looked up from reference TRBV15 and TRBJ2-7): DAMVIQNPRYQVTQFGKPVTLSCSQTLNHNVMYWYQQKSSQAPKLLFHYYDKDFNNEADTPDNFQSRRPNTSFCFLDIRSPGLGDTAMYLCATSRDPGKAYEQYFGPGTRLTVT.

This chain links TRBV7-2 with TRBJ2-1; the D gene is possibly TRBD1 (5 bases). V lost 5 bases to trimming and J lost 4 bases, with 12 bases between them. Germline loops: CDR1 SGHTA, CDR2 FQGNSA. CDR3 length: 14 residues. CDR3 sequence reads: CASSPWSGYNEQFF. The CDR3 nucleotides read TGTGCCAGCAGCCCCTGGTCAGGGTACAATGAGCAGTTCTTC. Combining the CDR3 with reference TRBV7-2 and TRBJ2-1 gives the whole variable domain GAGVSQSPSNKVTEKGKDVELRCDPISGHTALYWYRQSLGQGLEFLIYFQGNSAPDKSGLPSDRFSAERTGGSVSTLTIQRTQQEDSAVYLCASSPWSGYNEQFFGPGTRLTVL.

This clonotype was detected only a few times. The rearrangement joins TRBV5-1 to TRBJ2-5; TRBD1 matches at 7 bases. Looked up from germline, CDR1 is SGHRS and CDR2 is YFSETQ. The CDR3 consists of 15 residues. With V trimmed by 4 bases and J by 5 bases, 11 bases remained unmatched. The CDR3 region has the DNA TGCGCCAGCAGCCCTTACACAGGGGTGGTGGAGACCCAGTACTTC. Its translation is CASSPYTGVVETQYF. Full variable domain (rest looked up from reference TRBV5-1 and TRBJ2-5): KAGVTQTPRYLIKTRGQQVTLSCSPISGHRSVSWYQQTPGQGLQFLFEYFSETQRNKGNFPGRFSGRQFSNSRSEMNVSTLELGDSALYLCASSPYTGVVETQYFGPGTRLLVL.

CDR3 loop: CASSPRGYIQYF. The DNA for the CDR3 is TGTGCCAGCAGTCCCCGGGGGTACATTCAGTACTTC. This sequence joins TRBV28 and TRBJ2-4; D perhaps matches TRBD2 (6 bases). From germline, CDR1 is MDHEN and CDR2 SYDVKM. The length of the CDR3 is 12 residues. V lost 5 bases to trimming and J lost 8 bases, with 10 bases between them.

This sequence joins TRBV7-9 and TRBJ2-2; 8 bases are shared with TRBD1. Trimming removed 5 bases from V and 3 bases from J; junction bases left unmatched: 8. Germline V gene sequence: CDR1 SEHNR, CDR2 FQNEAQ (reference sequence). The CDR3 consists of 16 residues. CDR3 in DNA: TGTGCCAGCAGCAACCGAGGGACAGGAGACACCGGGGAGCTGTTTTTT. Its protein product is CASSNRGTGDTGELFF.

V is TRBV5-5 and J is TRBJ2-3; D gene ambiguous. V shed 5 bases and J shed 5 bases, with 9 bases lying between them. From germline, CDR1 is SGHKS and CDR2 YYEKEE (reference sequence). CDR3 size: 12 residues. This CDR3 reads CASSRDIDTQYF. In DNA form, the CDR3 reads TGTGCCAGCAGTCGTGACATAGATACGCAGTATTTT.

Only a few counts were recorded for this clonotype. V and J are TRBV5-1 and TRBJ2-7, with 7 bases that match TRBD2. CDR1 is SGHRS and CDR2 is YFSETQ in the germline V gene. The ends lost 1 base at V and 5 bases at J; junction bases unmatched: 15. This CDR3 contains 17 residues. The CDR3 nucleotides read TGCGCCAGCAGCTTGAGTCAGGGCTCTAGCGGTCTCCACGAGCAGTACTTC. It yields the protein CASSLSQGSSGLHEQYF.